The clone carrying this T cell receptor beta chain was recorded once. With 60 Vbeta and 13 Jbeta primers, the PCR was carried out. Sequencing used immunoSEQ multiplex PCR; TCRdb keeps in-frame clones, though not all of them. Seen here are around 210,000 clones, 65% to 85% observed once, and the top ten hold 2.9%. The sample comes from a study of cytomegalovirus exposure and HLA in healthy donors. Germline CDR1 is SGHRS and CDR2 is YFSETQ. V shed 1 base, J shed 4 bases, and the junction held 7 bases outside the gene matches. The CDR3 totals 17 residues. The TCR originated in a woman in her thirties in good health and CMV-seronegative. Sample: PBMCs. The rearrangement uses TRBV5-1 and TRBJ2-5, with 13 bases identical to TRBD2. The CDR3 DNA is TGCGCCAGCAGCTTGCCAGGACTAGCGGGGGCGGGAGAGACCCAGTACTTC. It specifies CASSLPGLAGAGETQYF.